This passage covers 15 T cell receptor beta chains from one sample sequenced in a study of blood T cells in healthy people across ages. PCR was performed a second time for about 7 to 12 cycles using a sample-barcoded 5' primer and a J-beta primer mix. MiXCR was run by TCRdb on the 5' RACE reads, yielding one entry per CDR3 protein. The sample lists over 1,200,000 distinct CDR3 sequences; approximately 60% were seen once. Sequenced sample: blood. Every receptor here comes from a young man in good health.

This clonotype occurred once. The rearrangement joins TRBV20-1 to TRBJ2-3; 10 nucleotides match TRBD2. CDR3 length equals 16 residues. Trimming removed 5 bases from V and 2 bases from J; junction bases left unmatched: 10. Per germline, CDR1 DFQATT and CDR2 SNEGSKA (reference sequence). The CDR3 bases are TGCAGTGCTGCTGGGGCTAGCGGGAGCCCCACAGATACGCAGTATTTT. It is translated as CSAAGASGSPTDTQYF.

This clonotype was counted a few times. This chain links TRBV7-6 with TRBJ2-3; the match to TRBD2 covers 9 bases. CDR3 length: 15 amino acids. The V segment lost 6 bases and the J segment 2 bases; nucleotides outside the gene matches: 6. Germline lookup yields CDR1 SGHVS and CDR2 FNYEAQ. The CDR3 spells CASSQLAGATDTQYF. CDR3 nucleotides: TGTGCCAGCAGTCAATTAGCGGGAGCCACAGATACGCAGTATTTT.

The chain recombines TRBV7-9 with TRBJ2-1; 7 positions match TRBD1. The CDR3 sequence is 14 residues long. V lost 4 bases, J lost 2 bases, and 2 bases stayed unmatched. Germline V gene lookup returns CDR1 SEHNR and CDR2 FQNEAQ (reference sequence). The CDR3 region is CASSWTGAYNEQFF. The CDR3 DNA sequence: TGTGCCAGCAGCTGGACAGGAGCCTACAATGAGCAGTTCTTC.

This chain connects TRBV6-1 to TRBJ1-2; D gene ambiguous. Germline-derived CDR1 and CDR2 are MNHNS and SASEGT. This CDR3 has 13 residues. V dropped 3 bases and J dropped 4 bases, with 9 bases sitting between them. The CDR3 coding sequence is TGTGCCAGCAGTGAGAACAGACTCTATGGCTACACCTTC. It is translated as CASSENRLYGYTF.

This chain joins TRBV29-1 and TRBJ2-1; 7 bases fit TRBD2. Germline V gene data show CDR1 as SQVTM and CDR2 as ANQGSEA. V trimming: 4 bases; J trimming: 5 bases; junction bases outside the gene matches: 8. CDR3 length: 14 amino acids. The DNA of the CDR3 is TGCAGCGTTGTGGGGACTATGGGGCACAATGAGCAGTTCTTC. It encodes CSVVGTMGHNEQFF.

This clonotype was detected only a few times. J is TRBJ2-1 and V is TRBV19; D might be TRBD2 (7 bases). The germline CDR1 and CDR2 sequences are LNHDA and SQIVND (reference sequence). This CDR3 spans 14 amino acids. V shed 5 bases and J shed 4 bases, with 12 bases lying between them. The CDR3 region is CASSGGGGYNEQFF. The CDR3 region has the DNA TGTGCCAGTAGTGGGGGAGGGGGATACAATGAGCAGTTCTTC. Drawing the rest from reference TRBV19 and TRBJ2-1, the complete variable domain is DGGITQSPKYLFRKEGQNVTLSCEQNLNHDAMYWYRQDPGQGLRLIYYSQIVNDFQKGDIAEGYSVSREKKESFPLTVTSAQKNPTAFYLCASSGGGGYNEQFFGPGTRLTVL.

This chain joins TRBV5-5 and TRBJ2-3, with 10 bases matching TRBD2. The CDR3 consists of 15 residues. The V gene end was trimmed by 7 bases and the J gene end by 5 bases; junction bases not matched to a gene: 10. CDR1 is SGHKS, CDR2 YYEKEE, per germline (reference sequence). The DNA for the CDR3 is TGTGCCAGCCCGCGTCTAGCGGGAGCTGGAGATACGCAGTATTTT. As protein: CASPRLAGAGDTQYF. Combining the CDR3 with reference TRBV5-5 and TRBJ2-3 gives the whole variable domain DAGVTQSPTHLIKTRGQQVTLRCSPISGHKSVSWYQQVLGQGPQFIFQYYEKEERGRGNFPDRFSARQFPNYSSELNVNALLLGDSALYLCASPRLAGAGDTQYFGPGTRLTVL.

V and J are TRBV12-3 or TRBV12-4 and TRBJ2-1; D possibly matches TRBD1 or TRBD2 (5 bases each). CDR3 size: 17 residues. Trimming cost V 5 bases and J 2 bases, with 19 bases left between them. The CDR3 coding sequence is TGTGCCAGCAGTACCGGGCTCCCCGGGGCTGCCTACAATGAGCAGTTCTTC. Translation: CASSTGLPGAAYNEQFF.

This rearrangement joins TRBV27 to TRBJ2-1; 10 nucleotides agree with TRBD1. Trimming at V came to 6 bases and at J to 10 bases, leaving 12 bases not matched to a gene. Germline CDR1 is MNHEY and CDR2 is SMNVEV (reference sequence). CDR3 length: 15 amino acids. The CDR3 DNA reads as TGTGCCAGCAGACCGGGACAGGGGATAATCCGAGAGCAGTTCTTC. This sequence encodes CASRPGQGIIREQFF.

This chain joins TRBV6-4 and TRBJ2-1, with D possibly matching TRBD2 (5 bases). The CDR3 is 15 residues long. CDR1 and CDR2 from the germline V gene are MRHNA and SNTAGT. V was trimmed by 6 bases and J by 3 bases, leaving 15 bases between them. The CDR3, as DNA: TGTGCCAGCAGCCACGGCCCTGGGAGCTACAATGAGCAGTTCTTC. Translated, it gives CASSHGPGSYNEQFF.

This clonotype was picked up a small number of times. CDR3 nucleotides: TGTGCCAGCAGCTTAGATCCCGGAGACAATGAGCAGTTCTTC. It encodes CASSLDPGDNEQFF. The genes are TRBV7-2 and TRBJ2-1; D not resolved. Trimming pared 1 base from V and 5 bases from J, leaving 9 bases between. The germline V gene has CDR1 SGHTA and CDR2 FQGNSA. CDR3 size: 14 residues.

This clonotype appeared once. The gene calls are TRBV7-2 and TRBJ2-7, with a weak D call TRBD2 (7 bases). The CDR3 runs 16 residues. CDR1 and CDR2 from the germline V gene are SGHTA and FQGNSA. The V end lost 3 bases, the J end lost 6 bases, and 21 bases lay between the germline ends. The CDR3 sequence: CASSFGGPGGKREQYF. In nucleotides, the CDR3 is TGTGCCAGCAGCTTCGGGGGGCCGGGAGGCAAGCGCGAGCAGTACTTC.

This chain links TRBV7-9 with TRBJ2-5; D is unresolved. Germline CDR1 reads SEHNR; CDR2 reads FQNEAQ (reference sequence). V was pared by 8 bases and J by 2 bases, with 12 bases between. The CDR3 totals 13 residues. This CDR3 is CASGDGKQETQYF. The CDR3 nucleotides read TGTGCCAGCGGAGACGGAAAACAAGAGACCCAGTACTTC.

The chain combines TRBV2 with TRBJ2-1; D is unresolved. The germline gives CDR1 SNHLY, CDR2 FYNNEI. The CDR3 has 12 amino acids. Trimming removed 7 bases at V and 4 bases at J, with 8 bases between. For the CDR3, the DNA is TGTGCCAGCAAGGGCGGTTACAATGAGCAGTTCTTC. Translating it yields CASKGGYNEQFF.

The rearrangement joins TRBV7-8 to TRBJ2-7; 8 nucleotides match TRBD2. This CDR3 has 16 amino acids. The trim removed 0 bases at V and 0 bases at J, leaving 4 bases unmatched. Per germline, CDR1 SGHVS and CDR2 FQNEAQ. CDR3 sequence (DNA): TGTGCCAGCAGCTTAGCGAACAGCGGGGGCTCCTACGAGCAGTACTTC. Protein: CASSLANSGGSYEQYF. Filled out from reference TRBV7-8 and TRBJ2-7, the complete variable domain reads GAGVSQSPRYKVAKRGQDVALRCDPISGHVSLFWYQQALGQGPEFLTYFQNEAQLDKSGLPSDRFFAERPEGSVSTLKIQRTQQEDSAVYLCASSLANSGGSYEQYFGPGTRLTVT.